These 29 T cell receptor beta chains originate from one sample sequenced in a study of T-cell memory formation after mild COVID-19. In TCRdb, the 5' RACE reads were re-called with MiXCR into one record per CDR3 protein. The sample records about 560,000 distinct CDR3 sequences, 15% to 20% being singletons. The sample was PBMCs or a T cell subset sorted from them (not recorded which). These receptors came from an adult woman who had mild COVID-19 (a few samples of this study predate the infection). Cell type and time point are not known.

This sequence joins TRBV2 and TRBJ1-2, with unresolved D. Looked up from germline, CDR1 is SNHLY and CDR2 is FYNNEI. This CDR3 has 14 amino acids. Trimming pared 6 bases from V and 8 bases from J, leaving 19 bases between. DNA of the CDR3: TGTGCCAGCAGGGCTCCAGGCCTCCTAGCGGGCTACACCTTC. This gives the protein CASRAPGLLAGYTF.

The table lists this clonotype with a few counts. The chain employs TRBV5-1 and TRBJ2-7; maybe TRBD1 (6 bases). The CDR3 runs 15 residues. Between the trimmed V and J ends, which lost 0 bases and 0 bases, there was a span of 10 bases. Germline CDR1 is SGHRS and CDR2 is YFSETQ. CDR3 region: CASSLEGVSSYEQYF. In DNA form, the CDR3 reads TGCGCCAGCAGCTTGGAGGGGGTGAGCTCCTACGAGCAGTACTTC.

This chain joins TRBV30 and TRBJ1-6; 12 bases match TRBD1. Per the germline V gene, CDR1 is GTSNPN and CDR2 is SVGIG (reference sequence). This CDR3 contains 13 residues. The CDR3 sequence is CARIGTGGSPLHF. The CDR3 bases are TGTGCTCGAATCGGGACAGGGGGCTCACCCCTCCACTTT.

The chain couples TRBV4-2 to TRBJ2-1; 11 positions agree with TRBD2. CDR3 length: 15 residues. Germline-derived CDR1 and CDR2 are LGHNA and YNFKEQ. The junction had 5 bases not matched to a gene; V was cut back by 4 bases and J by 6 bases. The CDR3 DNA reads as TGTGCCAGCAGCCCACTAGCGGGAGACTCCAATGAGCAGTTCTTC. Its translation is CASSPLAGDSNEQFF.

This clonotype has only a few counts. DNA of the CDR3: TGCGCCAGCAGCTATCTACCGGGGCAGTTCTTC. Its protein product is CASSYLPGQFF. The chain links TRBV5-1 to TRBJ2-1; unclear D gene. The V gene lost 3 bases and the J gene lost 12 bases, with 10 bases spanning the gap. The CDR3 has 11 amino acids. Germline loops: CDR1 SGHRS, CDR2 YFSETQ.

This clonotype was seen more than once but under ten times. The chain combines TRBV29-1 with TRBJ1-2; 7 bases match TRBD1. Losses at the gene ends were 3 bases for V and 1 base for J; bases not matched to a gene: 8. Looked up from germline, CDR1 is SQVTM and CDR2 is ANQGSEA. The CDR3 length is 15 residues. Here the CDR3 DNA reads TGCAGCGTTGATTTTGGGACAGACTATAACTATGGCTACACCTTC. Its translation: CSVDFGTDYNYGYTF.

This clonotype has just a few counts. The chain combines TRBV18 with TRBJ1-4; no firm D call. Deletions cut 5 bases from V and 0 bases from J, with 10 bases between. Per germline, CDR1 KGHSH and CDR2 LQKENI. The CDR3 is made up of 15 amino acids. In DNA, the CDR3 is TGTGCCAGCTCAGATACAGAAGCAACTAATGAAAAACTGTTTTTT. It specifies CASSDTEATNEKLFF.

This clonotype has more than one count but fewer than ten. This chain joins TRBV2 and TRBJ2-5; 11 positions agree with TRBD2. The CDR3 is made up of 19 amino acids. Per germline, CDR1 SNHLY and CDR2 FYNNEI. Trimming cost V 0 bases and J 4 bases; bases outside gene matches: 13. The CDR3 nucleotides are TGTGCCAGCAGTGAAGCTGGGGAACTAGCGGGGGCTCGGGGAGAGACCCAGTACTTC. This translates into CASSEAGELAGARGETQYF.

This clonotype was detected only a few times. The gene calls are TRBV7-9 and TRBJ1-1; D is unclear. V dropped 1 base and J dropped 0 bases, with 9 bases sitting between them. Per the germline V gene, CDR1 is SEHNR and CDR2 is FQNEAQ (reference sequence). The CDR3 extends over 15 amino acids. DNA for the CDR3: TGTGCCAGCAGCTTAGTTACGGGCCTGAACACTGAAGCTTTCTTT. Its translation: CASSLVTGLNTEAFF.

The CDR3 bases are TGTGCCAGCAGCGCCGGCATTGACAATGAGCAGTTCTTC. Protein sequence: CASSAGIDNEQFF. The rearrangement joins TRBV7-2 to TRBJ2-1, with unresolved D. V dropped 5 bases and J dropped 5 bases, with 10 bases sitting between them. Germline loops: CDR1 SGHTA, CDR2 FQGNSA. There are 13 residues in the CDR3.

This clonotype was detected once. The gene calls are TRBV19 and TRBJ1-5; 9 nucleotides line up with TRBD1. The CDR3 has 18 amino acids. V dropped 1 base and J dropped 2; count of bases not matched to a gene: 9. The germline V gene encodes CDR1 LNHDA and CDR2 SQIVND (reference sequence). CDR3 coding DNA: TGTGCCAGTAGTATAGCAAAACTCCGGGACAGGGGCAATCAGCCCCAGCATTTT. Residues: CASSIAKLRDRGNQPQHF. Looking up the rest from reference TRBV19 and TRBJ1-5 gives the full variable domain: DGGITQSPKYLFRKEGQNVTLSCEQNLNHDAMYWYRQDPGQGLRLIYYSQIVNDFQKGDIAEGYSVSREKKESFPLTVTSAQKNPTAFYLCASSIAKLRDRGNQPQHFGDGTRLSIL.

The gene calls are TRBV9 and TRBJ1-2; D remains unclear. Germline V gene data show CDR1 as SGDLS and CDR2 as YYNGEE. V lost 4 bases and J lost 8, with 12 bases in between. This CDR3 is built from 12 residues. The CDR3 sequence is CASSQAAGGYTF. The CDR3, as DNA: TGTGCCAGCAGCCAGGCCGCCGGGGGCTACACCTTC.

This clonotype appeared a few times. This chain uses TRBV12-3 or TRBV12-4 with TRBJ1-5, with TRBD1 matching over 11 bases. The CDR3 is made up of 16 amino acids. Unmatched junction bases numbered 10, after V lost 5 bases and J lost 7 bases. The CDR3 sequence: CASSLVGQGAGQPQHF. For the CDR3, the DNA is TGTGCCAGCAGTCTTGTCGGACAGGGGGCGGGACAGCCCCAGCATTTT.

J is TRBJ1-3 and V is TRBV7-2; 7 bases match TRBD1. J lost 0 bases, V lost 5 bases, and 10 bases had no gene match. Germline values: CDR1 SGHTA, CDR2 FQGNSA. The CDR3 totals 17 residues. The CDR3 DNA sequence: TGTGCCAGCAGCCCCTCAGGGGGGATTTCCTCTGGAAACACCATATATTTT. Translated: CASSPSGGISSGNTIYF. The complete variable domain, with remaining parts taken from reference TRBV7-2 and TRBJ1-3, reads GAGVSQSPSNKVTEKGKDVELRCDPISGHTALYWYRQSLGQGLEFLIYFQGNSAPDKSGLPSDRFSAERTGGSVSTLTIQRTQQEDSAVYLCASSPSGGISSGNTIYFGEGSWLTVV.

V and J are TRBV7-4 and TRBJ2-7; D unresolved. Trimming took off 3 bases at V and 7 bases at J, with 22 bases between the two ends. Germline lookup yields CDR1 SGHVT and CDR2 SQSDAQ. The length of the CDR3 is 16 residues. Written as DNA, the CDR3 is TGTGCCAGCAGCTTTTCCCCCACAGCCCTTTCCTGGGAGCAGTACTTC. Translating gives CASSFSPTALSWEQYF.

This clonotype was detected only a few times. CDR3 amino acids: CAGERERYTQYF. CDR3 coding DNA: TGTGCCGGCGAGCGGGAGCGATATACGCAGTATTTT. This rearrangement joins TRBV7-9 to TRBJ2-3; 8 bases match TRBD2. Trimming at V came to 11 bases and at J to 7 bases, leaving 8 bases not matched to a gene. The CDR3 consists of 12 residues. CDR1 SEHNR and CDR2 FQNEAQ come from the germline V gene (reference sequence).

This clonotype was seen ten or more times. This chain uses TRBV7-9 with TRBJ1-1; D is unclear. Between the trimmed V and J ends, which lost 1 base and 3 bases, there was a span of 6 bases. CDR1 is SEHNR, CDR2 FQNEAQ, per germline (reference sequence). The length of the CDR3 is 13 residues. The CDR3 region has the DNA TGTGCCAGCAGCTTAGGAATGGACACTGAAGCTTTCTTT. Amino acid sequence: CASSLGMDTEAFF.

The chain couples TRBV4-1 to TRBJ2-7; D unclear. CDR1 is MGHRA, CDR2 YSYEKL, per germline. The CDR3 totals 14 residues. With 0 bases removed from V and 4 bases from J, the gap between germline ends came to 10 bases. The CDR3 protein is CASSQDSLSYEQYF. As DNA, the CDR3 is TGCGCCAGCAGCCAAGATAGCCTCTCGTACGAGCAGTACTTC.

The gene calls are TRBV6-1 and TRBJ2-2, with D unclear. This CDR3 has 15 amino acids. Trimming pared 1 base from V and 1 base from J, leaving 7 bases between. Germline assignment: CDR1 MNHNS and CDR2 SASEGT. CDR3 amino acids: CASSEGTENTGELFF. CDR3 sequence (DNA): TGTGCCAGCAGTGAAGGGACCGAGAACACCGGGGAGCTGTTTTTT.

This clonotype has more than one count but fewer than ten. The chain joins TRBV12-3 or TRBV12-4 to TRBJ2-6; D is perhaps TRBD1 or TRBD2 (5 bases each). V was cut by 4 bases and J by 0 bases, with 16 bases left in between. The CDR3 loop spans 18 amino acids. The CDR3 DNA follows: TGTGCCAGCAGTTCCTTTGGGACGTGGAGCTCTGGGGCCAACGTCCTGACTTTC. Amino acids: CASSSFGTWSSGANVLTF.

The V gene is TRBV20-1, the J gene TRBJ2-7; D is uncertain. Deletions cut 1 base from V and 3 bases from J, with 13 bases between. The V gene's germline CDR1 is DFQATT and CDR2 SNEGSKA (reference sequence). There are 14 residues in the CDR3. In DNA, the CDR3 is TGCAGTGCTAGAGTTCCGGAGAAAGGCTACGAGCAGTACTTC. Translating gives CSARVPEKGYEQYF.

The chain has TRBV24-1 and TRBJ1-2; D possibly corresponds to TRBD1 (5 bases). CDR3 length: 13 amino acids. Trimming cost V 4 bases and J 8 bases, with 13 bases left between them. CDR1 is KGHDR and CDR2 is SFDVKD in the germline V gene. CDR3 sequence (DNA): TGTGCCACCAGTGACGGGACCGCGCGGGGCTACACCTTC. It is translated as CATSDGTARGYTF.

This clonotype was recorded many times. The V and J genes are TRBV5-1 and TRBJ2-6; a weak D match, TRBD1 (5 bases). CDR3 length equals 16 residues. Germline CDR1 is SGHRS and CDR2 is YFSETQ. Trimming removed 4 bases from V and 0 bases from J, with 11 bases in between. This CDR3 reads CASSPRQSSGANVLTF. In nucleotides, the CDR3 is TGCGCCAGCAGCCCTAGACAGAGCTCTGGGGCCAACGTCCTGACTTTC.

This clonotype was seen more than once but under ten times. The V gene is TRBV7-9, the J gene TRBJ2-5; 9 nucleotides agree with TRBD2. The CDR3 is 18 amino acids. Trimming took 5 bases from V and 2 from J; bases not matched to a gene: 15. Germline V gene lookup returns CDR1 SEHNR and CDR2 FQNEAQ (reference sequence). The CDR3 DNA sequence: TGTGCCAGCAGCCCTAAAGCGGGGGGAGACCTCCTACAAGAGACCCAGTACTTC. Its translation: CASSPKAGGDLLQETQYF.

The chain uses TRBV21-1 and TRBJ2-3; TRBD1, the D gene given by the table, was not confirmed from the DNA. TRBV21-1 is described as a pseudogene. The CDR3 loop spans 14 amino acids. CDR3 bases: TGTGCCCACAAAGAACAGGGGAGACCAGATACGCAGTATTTT. Its translation is CAHKEQGRPDTQYF.

The J gene is TRBJ1-2, the V gene TRBV29-1; 7 nucleotides line up with TRBD1. CDR3 length equals 13 residues. V gave up 5 bases and J gave up 6 bases; unmatched junction bases: 9. The germline V gene has CDR1 SQVTM and CDR2 ANQGSEA. DNA of the CDR3: TGCAGCGTTCTGGGGACAGAGATTCATGGCTACACCTTC. Residues: CSVLGTEIHGYTF.

This clonotype was counted ten times or more. This chain joins TRBV7-9 and TRBJ1-6, with a weak D call TRBD1 (6 bases). The CDR3 spans 16 residues. V dropped 4 bases and J dropped 10 bases, with 20 bases sitting between them. Germline V gene lookup returns CDR1 SEHNR and CDR2 FQNEAQ (reference sequence). CDR3: CASSSTGTTGNSPLHF. The CDR3 bases are TGTGCCAGCAGCTCCACCGGGACAACAGGGAACTCACCCCTCCACTTT.

In the case of this clonotype: A read error is likely, as this CDR3 ends without the conserved phenylalanine or tryptophan. The limits of the CDR3 on the DNA are not certain, so only TCRdb's listed CDR3 is given. The V call is TRBV7-8, the J call TRBJ2-7. The CDR3 totals 13 residues, both ends included. CDR1 and CDR2 (germline): SGHVS, FQNEAQ. CDR3 loop: CASSSHNLRAVSS.

The genes are TRBV29-1 and TRBJ2-5; 7 bases fit TRBD1. Trimming cost V 6 bases and J 2 bases; bases outside gene matches: 3. Germline-derived CDR1 and CDR2 are SQVTM and ANQGSEA. The CDR3 totals 12 residues. CDR3 sequence: CSVRRGQETQYF. In DNA form, the CDR3 reads TGCAGCGTCCGCAGGGGGCAAGAGACCCAGTACTTC. The entire variable domain, with the rest obtained from reference TRBV29-1 and TRBJ2-5, is as follows: SAVISQKPSRDICQRGTSLTIQCQVDSQVTMMFWYRQQPGQSLTLIATANQGSEATYESGFVIDKFPISRPNLTFSTLTVSNMSPEDSSIYLCSVRRGQETQYFGPGTRLLVL.